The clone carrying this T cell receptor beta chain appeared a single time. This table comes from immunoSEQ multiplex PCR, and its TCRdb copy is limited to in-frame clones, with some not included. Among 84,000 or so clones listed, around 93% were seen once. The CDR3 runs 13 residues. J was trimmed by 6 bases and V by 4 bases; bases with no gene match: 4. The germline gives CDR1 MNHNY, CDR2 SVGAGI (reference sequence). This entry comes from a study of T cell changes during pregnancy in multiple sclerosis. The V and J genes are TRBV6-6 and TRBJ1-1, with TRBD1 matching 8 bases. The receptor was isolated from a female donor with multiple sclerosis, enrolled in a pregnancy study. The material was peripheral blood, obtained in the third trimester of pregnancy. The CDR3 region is CASSSLTGAEAFF. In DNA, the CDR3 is TGTGCCAGCAGTTCCTTGACAGGGGCTGAAGCTTTCTTT.